These 27 T cell receptor beta chains were sequenced from one sample in a study of shared clonotypes between healthy human individuals (dated by TCRdb to 2018 to 2021). Library preparation was by the immunoSEQ multiplex PCR assay. Here the immuneACCESS table is served through TCRdb, limited to in-frame sequences with V and J called. Missing clones are a known gap in these copies; in checked studies unresolved V genes cover under half, and the rest lacks a known reason. Recorded for this sample are about 600,000 clones; roughly 98% of them occurred a single time. The top ten clonotypes cover 0.25% to 0.35% of the sample. For the CD8 naive samples, CD45RO-negative cells were positively selected for CCR7, yielding a CD45RA+CCR7+ population from which TemRA cells were excluded. Sequenced: naive CD8+ T cells sorted from blood. In the paper's terms, the cell subset or site label means: CD45RA+CCR7+. The receptors were gathered from a man aged 30-40 years in good health.

V is TRBV5-4 and J is TRBJ2-3, with D uncertain. Trimming left V 0 bases short and J 4 bases short, with 0 bases between. CDR1 and CDR2 (germline): SGHNT, YYREEE (reference sequence). CDR3 length: 11 amino acids. CDR3 loop: CASSLADTQYF. CDR3 in DNA: TGTGCCAGCAGCTTGGCAGATACGCAGTATTTT.

This rearrangement joins TRBV4-1 to TRBJ2-7; 8 bases line up with TRBD1. Germline CDR1 reads MGHRA; CDR2 reads YSYEKL. The CDR3 runs 14 residues. Trimming at V came to 1 base and at J to 3 bases, leaving 2 bases not matched to a gene. The chain's CDR3 is CASSQAGGGYEQYF. The CDR3 nucleotides are TGCGCCAGCAGCCAAGCAGGGGGCGGCTACGAGCAGTACTTC.

This clone was observed a handful of times. This rearrangement joins TRBV5-1 to TRBJ2-1; D not resolved. Trimming cost V 2 bases and J 1 base, with 13 bases left between them. Germline CDR1 and CDR2: SGHRS and YFSETQ. The CDR3 runs 16 residues. The CDR3 reads CASSFLSSQSYNEQFF. The CDR3 bases are TGCGCCAGCAGCTTTCTAAGCTCCCAATCCTACAATGAGCAGTTCTTC.

The V gene is TRBV27, the J gene TRBJ2-7; no definite D call. The germline CDR1 and CDR2 sequences are MNHEY and SMNVEV (reference sequence). Between the trimmed V and J ends, which lost 3 bases and 1 base, there was a span of 13 bases. This CDR3 region has 15 residues. DNA for the CDR3: TGTGCCAGCAGTTTTTCCCCCCACCGATCCTACGAGCAGTACTTC. Amino acids: CASSFSPHRSYEQYF.

The CDR3 coding sequence is TGTGCCATCAGTGAGTCTCGACAGGGGGTGACCGGGGAGCTGTTTTTT. It translates to CAISESRQGVTGELFF. This rearrangement joins TRBV10-3 to TRBJ2-2; 9 nucleotides match TRBD1. The CDR3 runs 16 residues. Trimming removed 0 bases from V and 5 bases from J; junction bases left unmatched: 4. CDR1 ENHRY and CDR2 SYGVKD come from the germline V gene.

The V and J genes are TRBV29-1 and TRBJ2-1, with D possibly matching TRBD2 (6 bases). CDR1 is SQVTM, CDR2 ANQGSEA, per germline. CDR3 length: 13 amino acids. The V end lost 3 bases, the J end lost 5 bases, and 11 bases lay between the germline ends. As DNA, the CDR3 is TGCAGCGTTGAGGGGGGATTGGACAATGAGCAGTTCTTC. Protein: CSVEGGLDNEQFF.

This rearrangement joins TRBV11-2 to TRBJ2-7; 14 bases agree with TRBD2. V dropped 3 bases and J dropped 3; count of bases not matched to a gene: 10. CDR3 length: 18 amino acids. Germline CDR1 is SGHAT and CDR2 is FQNNGV. In DNA form, the CDR3 reads TGTGCCAGCAGCTTCTACAGGGGACTAGCGGGAGTGGGCTACGAGCAGTACTTC. It specifies CASSFYRGLAGVGYEQYF.

The chain employs TRBV6-1 and TRBJ2-3; no clear D. CDR1 is MNHNS, CDR2 SASEGT, per germline. The CDR3 consists of 14 residues. V lost 8 bases and J 3 bases, leaving 15 bases between the germline ends. DNA for the CDR3: TGTGCCAGCGCTGTAGGAGCTCAGACAGATACGCAGTATTTT. Encoded protein: CASAVGAQTDTQYF.

Comments on this clone: Other DNA sequences of this sample code for an identical CDR3. The gene calls are TRBV7-9 and TRBJ2-5; the match to TRBD1 covers 9 bases. With 5 bases clipped from V and 3 bases from J, the junction kept 4 bases outside the gene matches. The length of the CDR3 is 14 residues. CDR1 and CDR2 (germline): SEHNR, FQNEAQ (reference sequence). CDR3 amino acids: CASSPRDREETQYF. Here the CDR3 DNA reads TGTGCCAGCAGCCCCCGGGACAGGGAAGAGACCCAGTACTTC.

The V and J genes are TRBV19 and TRBJ2-1, with unresolved D. The ends were cut back, 7 bases at V and 4 bases at J, with 11 bases in the middle. The CDR3 length is 13 residues. The germline V gene has CDR1 LNHDA and CDR2 SQIVND (reference sequence). The CDR3 is CASKDSLYNEQFF. The CDR3 DNA follows: TGTGCCAGTAAAGACTCACTATACAATGAGCAGTTCTTC.

The chain has TRBV19 and TRBJ2-1; D is perhaps TRBD1 (5 bases). V gave up 4 bases and J gave up 0 bases, with 7 bases separating them. Germline CDR1 is LNHDA and CDR2 is SQIVND (reference sequence). CDR3 size: 14 residues. The CDR3 spells CASSTDNSYNEQFF. CDR3 DNA: TGTGCCAGTAGTACGGACAACTCCTACAATGAGCAGTTCTTC.

As for this clone: Other DNA sequences of this sample code for an identical CDR3. The J gene is TRBJ2-7, the V gene TRBV28; D remains unclear. Trimming removed 2 bases at V and 4 bases at J, with 6 bases between. The CDR3 length is 12 residues. Germline loops: CDR1 MDHEN, CDR2 SYDVKM. CDR3 in DNA: TGTGCCAGCAGTTTAACTATTTACGAGCAGTACTTC. This codes for CASSLTIYEQYF.

In this sample, this clone turned up once. The V gene is TRBV6-5, the J gene TRBJ2-7; D uncertain. Germline-derived CDR1 and CDR2 are MNHEY and SVGAGI. The CDR3 has 13 residues. V lost 1 base and J 5 bases, leaving 9 bases between the germline ends. In DNA form, the CDR3 reads TGTGCCAGCAGTTACTTCGATGGCGACGAGCAGTACTTC. Translation gives CASSYFDGDEQYF.

The chain uses TRBV7-9 and TRBJ2-1, with 11 bases that match TRBD2. V lost 1 base, J lost 6 bases, and 8 bases stayed unmatched. Germline CDR1 SEHNR, CDR2 FQNEAQ (reference sequence). This CDR3 is built from 17 residues. CDR3 coding DNA: TGTGCCAGCAGCTTAGGTGTAGCGGGAGGGGAAGGCAATGAGCAGTTCTTC. Translating it yields CASSLGVAGGEGNEQFF.

The rearrangement joins TRBV4-3 to TRBJ2-3; D unclear. This CDR3 has 17 amino acids. Germline V CDR1 and CDR2: LGHNA, YSLEER. V lost 1 base and J lost 4, with 18 bases in between. The chain's CDR3 is CASSQVLAPNIADTQYF. The CDR3 region has the DNA TGCGCCAGCAGCCAAGTCCTGGCCCCCAACATAGCAGATACGCAGTATTTT.

The chain links TRBV7-8 to TRBJ1-1; D is unresolved. CDR1 SGHVS and CDR2 FQNEAQ come from the germline V gene. There are 13 residues in the CDR3. V was pared by 6 bases and J by 1 base, with 9 bases between. CDR3 sequence: CASSIGRNTEAFF. In DNA, the CDR3 is TGTGCCAGCAGTATCGGAAGGAACACTGAAGCTTTCTTT.

The chain links TRBV11-2 to TRBJ2-3, with 7 bases matching TRBD1. Germline lookup yields CDR1 SGHAT and CDR2 FQNNGV. Trimming cost V 7 bases and J 1 base; bases outside gene matches: 11. This CDR3 region has 16 residues. The CDR3 reads CASIGWRQGRTDTQYF. The CDR3 DNA reads as TGTGCCAGCATAGGGTGGAGACAGGGACGCACAGATACGCAGTATTTT.

The genes are TRBV2 and TRBJ1-4; D gene ambiguous. The V end lost 6 bases, the J end lost 7 bases, and 6 bases lay between the germline ends. Germline CDR1 reads SNHLY; CDR2 reads FYNNEI. The CDR3 loop spans 11 amino acids. CDR3 loop: CASSYIEKLFF. Written as DNA, the CDR3 is TGTGCCAGCAGCTACATTGAAAAACTGTTTTTT.

The chain joins TRBV30 to TRBJ2-2; 12 bases align to TRBD2. Germline V gene data show CDR1 as GTSNPN and CDR2 as SVGIG (reference sequence). The junction had 13 bases not matched to a gene; V was cut back by 0 bases and J by 2 bases. The CDR3 is made up of 20 amino acids. The CDR3 DNA sequence: TGTGCCTGGAGTGTACCCGGGACTAGCGGGTTGGGGCCAAACACCGGGGAGCTGTTTTTT. Its protein is CAWSVPGTSGLGPNTGELFF.

The chain combines TRBV14 with TRBJ2-7; D not resolved. Germline assignment: CDR1 SGHDN and CDR2 FVKESK. Trimming removed 0 bases from V and 1 base from J, with 10 bases in between. This CDR3 contains 15 residues. The CDR3 region is CASSQEHSNSYEQYF. CDR3 bases: TGTGCCAGCAGCCAAGAACACAGTAATTCCTACGAGCAGTACTTC.

The chain joins TRBV13 to TRBJ2-1, with 7 nucleotides matching TRBD1. The junction had 7 bases not matched to a gene; V was cut back by 3 bases and J by 5 bases. This CDR3 has 15 amino acids. CDR1 and CDR2 (germline): PRHDT, FYEKMQ (reference sequence). CDR3 nucleotide sequence: TGTGCCAGCAGCTTGGCCGGGACAGCAAACAATGAGCAGTTCTTC. This encodes CASSLAGTANNEQFF.

To note about this clone: Other DNA sequences within the sample encode an identical CDR3. This chain joins TRBV27 and TRBJ2-2; D remains ambiguous. With 2 bases removed from V and 4 bases from J, the gap between germline ends came to 8 bases. The CDR3 sequence is 14 residues long. Germline CDR1 MNHEY, CDR2 SMNVEV (reference sequence). CDR3 nucleotide sequence: TGTGCCAGCAGTTTAGGTCGGTTCACCGGGGAGCTGTTTTTT. Residues: CASSLGRFTGELFF.

The CDR3 reads CASSFNGLASDTQYF. CDR3 in DNA: TGTGCCAGCAGTTTTAATGGGCTAGCGTCTGATACGCAGTATTTT. The chain has TRBV28 and TRBJ2-3, with D perhaps TRBD2 (6 bases). The V gene lost 3 bases and the J gene lost 6 bases, with 16 bases spanning the gap. Per the germline V gene, CDR1 is MDHEN and CDR2 is SYDVKM. The CDR3 runs 15 residues.

The chain uses TRBV13 and TRBJ2-1, with 10 bases matching TRBD2. The CDR3 spans 15 residues. V trimming: 1 base; J trimming: 10 bases; junction bases outside the gene matches: 7. CDR1 is PRHDT and CDR2 is FYEKMQ in the germline V gene (reference sequence). This chain's CDR3 is CASSLESGRAGEQFF. The DNA for the CDR3 is TGTGCCAGCAGCTTAGAGAGCGGGAGGGCCGGGGAGCAGTTCTTC.

The chain is built from TRBV10-3 and TRBJ2-1, with D tentatively TRBD2 (5 bases). The CDR3 sequence is 18 residues long. V lost 2 bases to trimming and J lost 5 bases, with 22 bases between them. Germline CDR1 reads ENHRY; CDR2 reads SYGVKD. The CDR3 loop is CAISETASLGIANNEQFF. Written as DNA, the CDR3 is TGTGCCATCAGTGAGACCGCTAGCTTAGGGATCGCGAACAATGAGCAGTTCTTC.

V is TRBV27 and J is TRBJ2-1; maybe TRBD2 (5 bases). The CDR3 extends over 14 amino acids. Germline V gives CDR1 MNHEY, CDR2 SMNVEV (reference sequence). The ends were cut back, 5 bases at V and 0 bases at J, with 8 bases in the middle. This CDR3 reads CASSLANSYNEQFF. Here the CDR3 DNA reads TGTGCCAGCAGTCTAGCCAACTCCTACAATGAGCAGTTCTTC.

Only one count was recorded for this clone. The rearrangement uses TRBV10-2 and TRBJ2-7; D is uncertain. This CDR3 comprises 13 residues. V dropped 2 bases and J dropped 2 bases, with 7 bases sitting between them. The V gene's germline CDR1 is WSHSY and CDR2 SAAADI. Written as DNA, the CDR3 is TGCGCCAGCAGTGAGGGTCTTACCTACGAGCAGTACTTC. Residues: CASSEGLTYEQYF.